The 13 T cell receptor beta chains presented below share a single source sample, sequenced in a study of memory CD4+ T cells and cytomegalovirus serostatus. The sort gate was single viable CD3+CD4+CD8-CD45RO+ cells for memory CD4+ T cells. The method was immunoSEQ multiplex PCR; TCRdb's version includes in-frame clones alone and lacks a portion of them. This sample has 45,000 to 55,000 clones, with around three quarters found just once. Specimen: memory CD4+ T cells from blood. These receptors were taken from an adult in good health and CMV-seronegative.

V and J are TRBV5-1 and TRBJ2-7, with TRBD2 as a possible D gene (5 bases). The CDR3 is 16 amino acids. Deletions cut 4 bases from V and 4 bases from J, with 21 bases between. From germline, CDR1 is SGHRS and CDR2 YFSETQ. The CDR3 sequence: CASSPRGDTDKYEQYF. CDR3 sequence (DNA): TGCGCCAGCAGCCCCCGGGGAGACACGGATAAATACGAGCAGTACTTC.

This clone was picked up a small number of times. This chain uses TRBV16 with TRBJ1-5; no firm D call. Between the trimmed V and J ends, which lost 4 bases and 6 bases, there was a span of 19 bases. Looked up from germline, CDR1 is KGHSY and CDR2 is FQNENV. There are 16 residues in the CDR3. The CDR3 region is CASSPSAKGGRQPQHF. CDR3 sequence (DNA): TGTGCCAGCAGCCCCTCAGCGAAAGGTGGACGTCAGCCCCAGCATTTT.

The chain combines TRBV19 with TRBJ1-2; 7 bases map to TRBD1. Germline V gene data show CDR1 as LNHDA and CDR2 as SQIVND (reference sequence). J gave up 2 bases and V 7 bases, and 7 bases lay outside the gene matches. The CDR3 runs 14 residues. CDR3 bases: TGTGCCAGTACCCTGGGACAGACAAACTATGGCTACACCTTC. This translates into CASTLGQTNYGYTF. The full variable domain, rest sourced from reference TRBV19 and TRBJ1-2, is DGGITQSPKYLFRKEGQNVTLSCEQNLNHDAMYWYRQDPGQGLRLIYYSQIVNDFQKGDIAEGYSVSREKKESFPLTVTSAQKNPTAFYLCASTLGQTNYGYTFGSGTRLTVV.

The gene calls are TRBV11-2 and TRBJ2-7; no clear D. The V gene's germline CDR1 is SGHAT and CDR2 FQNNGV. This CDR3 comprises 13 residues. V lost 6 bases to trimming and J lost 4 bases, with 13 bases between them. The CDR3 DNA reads TGTGCCAGCAGTCGCACCCCCAGGTACGAGCAGTACTTC. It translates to CASSRTPRYEQYF.

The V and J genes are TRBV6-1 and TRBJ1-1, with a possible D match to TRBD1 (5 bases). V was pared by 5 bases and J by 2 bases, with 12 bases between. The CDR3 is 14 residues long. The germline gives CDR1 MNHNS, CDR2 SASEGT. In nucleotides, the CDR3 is TGTGCCAGCAGTTTTACGGGGGGTAACACTGAAGCTTTCTTT. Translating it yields CASSFTGGNTEAFF.

CDR3 DNA: TGTGCCAGCAGGCCCGACGGGTGGAACACTGAAGCTTTCTTT. The encoded protein is CASRPDGWNTEAFF. The chain recombines TRBV6-5 with TRBJ1-1; D ambiguous. This CDR3 is built from 14 residues. Germline CDR1 is MNHEY and CDR2 is SVGAGI. V lost 6 bases and J 1 base, leaving 12 bases between the germline ends.

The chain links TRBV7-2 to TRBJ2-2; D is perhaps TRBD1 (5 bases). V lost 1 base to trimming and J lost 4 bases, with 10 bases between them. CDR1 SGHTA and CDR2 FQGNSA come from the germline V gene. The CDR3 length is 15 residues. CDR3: CASSLEAGPTGELFF. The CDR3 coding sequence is TGTGCCAGCAGCTTAGAGGCAGGGCCCACCGGGGAGCTGTTTTTT.

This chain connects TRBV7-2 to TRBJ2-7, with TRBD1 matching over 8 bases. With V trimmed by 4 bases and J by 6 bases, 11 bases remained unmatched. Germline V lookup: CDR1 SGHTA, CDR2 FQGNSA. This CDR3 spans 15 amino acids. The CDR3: CASSSQGAASGEQYF. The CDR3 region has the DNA TGTGCCAGCAGCTCTCAGGGGGCAGCTAGTGGCGAGCAGTACTTC.

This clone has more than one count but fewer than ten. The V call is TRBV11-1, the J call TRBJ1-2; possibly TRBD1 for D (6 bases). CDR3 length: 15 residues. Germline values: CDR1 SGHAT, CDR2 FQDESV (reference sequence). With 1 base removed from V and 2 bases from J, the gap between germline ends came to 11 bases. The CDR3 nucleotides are TGTGCCAGCAGCTTAGGGACAGCCGACAACTATGGCTACACCTTC. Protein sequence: CASSLGTADNYGYTF. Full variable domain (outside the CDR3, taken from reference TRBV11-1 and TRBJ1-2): EAEVAQSPRYKITEKSQAVAFWCDPISGHATLYWYRQILGQGPELLVQFQDESVVDDSQLPKDRFSAERLKGVDSTLKIQPAELGDSAMYLCASSLGTADNYGYTFGSGTRLTVV.

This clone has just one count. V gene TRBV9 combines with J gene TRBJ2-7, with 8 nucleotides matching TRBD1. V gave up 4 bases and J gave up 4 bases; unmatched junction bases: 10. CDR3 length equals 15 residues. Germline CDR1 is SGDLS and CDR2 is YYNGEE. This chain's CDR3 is CASSSGPGGSYEQYF. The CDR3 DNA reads TGTGCCAGCAGCAGCGGGCCAGGGGGCAGTTACGAGCAGTACTTC.

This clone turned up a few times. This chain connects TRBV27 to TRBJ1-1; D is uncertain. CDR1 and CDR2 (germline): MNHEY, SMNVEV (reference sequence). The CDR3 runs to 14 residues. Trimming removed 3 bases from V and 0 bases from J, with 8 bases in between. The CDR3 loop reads CASSLTVMNTEAFF. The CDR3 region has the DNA TGTGCCAGCAGTTTGACGGTAATGAACACTGAAGCTTTCTTT.

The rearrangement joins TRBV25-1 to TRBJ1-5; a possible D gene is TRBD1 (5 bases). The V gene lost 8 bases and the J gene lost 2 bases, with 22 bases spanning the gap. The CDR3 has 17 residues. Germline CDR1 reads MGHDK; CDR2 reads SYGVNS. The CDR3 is CASLGEGNSSCNQPQHF. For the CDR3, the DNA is TGTGCCAGCTTAGGGGAGGGGAATAGTAGTTGCAATCAGCCCCAGCATTTT.

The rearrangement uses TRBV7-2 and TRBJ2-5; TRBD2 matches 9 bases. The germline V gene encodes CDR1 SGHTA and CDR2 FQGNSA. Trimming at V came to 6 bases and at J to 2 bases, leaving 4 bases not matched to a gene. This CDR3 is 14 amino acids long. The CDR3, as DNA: TGTGCCAGCAGATCGACTAGCGGACAAGAGACCCAGTACTTC. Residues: CASRSTSGQETQYF.